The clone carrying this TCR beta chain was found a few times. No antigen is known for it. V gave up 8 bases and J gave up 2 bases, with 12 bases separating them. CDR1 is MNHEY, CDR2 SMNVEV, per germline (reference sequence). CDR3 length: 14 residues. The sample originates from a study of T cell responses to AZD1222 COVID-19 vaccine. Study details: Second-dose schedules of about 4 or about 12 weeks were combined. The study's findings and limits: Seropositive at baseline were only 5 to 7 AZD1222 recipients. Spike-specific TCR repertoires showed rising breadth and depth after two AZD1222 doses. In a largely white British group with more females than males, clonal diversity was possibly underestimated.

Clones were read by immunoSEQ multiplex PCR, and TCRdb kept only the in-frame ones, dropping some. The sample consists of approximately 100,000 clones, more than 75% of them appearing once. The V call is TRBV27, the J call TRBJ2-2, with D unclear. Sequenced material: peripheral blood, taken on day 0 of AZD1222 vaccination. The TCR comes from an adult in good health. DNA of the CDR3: TGTGCCAGCCGCCCCTGGGCTAACACCGGGGAGCTGTTTTTT. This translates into CASRPWANTGELFF.